This T cell receptor (beta chain) was found in a study of siplizumab effects on memory and regulatory T cells. Regarding the study as a whole: Memory cells seemed less diverse than naive T cells, which also seemed major contributors to the alloresponse.

The V gene's germline CDR1 is SGHRS and CDR2 YFSETQ. This CDR3 region has 17 residues. The ends lost 4 bases at V and 2 bases at J; junction bases unmatched: 14. Comments on this clone: As yet, its antigen is unknown.

The data were produced by immunoSEQ multiplex PCR, yet TCRdb's version contains in-frame clones alone and is incomplete. The sample lists roughly 100,000 clones; around 93% were seen once. The receptor was isolated from a human donor in good health. Sample: CD4+ T cells sorted from blood. The V gene is TRBV5-1, the J gene TRBJ1-2; 7 positions agree with TRBD1. CDR3 coding DNA: TGCGCCAGCAGCGCACAGACACTACAGGGGCGGAACTATGGCTACACCTTC. Translation gives CASSAQTLQGRNYGYTF.